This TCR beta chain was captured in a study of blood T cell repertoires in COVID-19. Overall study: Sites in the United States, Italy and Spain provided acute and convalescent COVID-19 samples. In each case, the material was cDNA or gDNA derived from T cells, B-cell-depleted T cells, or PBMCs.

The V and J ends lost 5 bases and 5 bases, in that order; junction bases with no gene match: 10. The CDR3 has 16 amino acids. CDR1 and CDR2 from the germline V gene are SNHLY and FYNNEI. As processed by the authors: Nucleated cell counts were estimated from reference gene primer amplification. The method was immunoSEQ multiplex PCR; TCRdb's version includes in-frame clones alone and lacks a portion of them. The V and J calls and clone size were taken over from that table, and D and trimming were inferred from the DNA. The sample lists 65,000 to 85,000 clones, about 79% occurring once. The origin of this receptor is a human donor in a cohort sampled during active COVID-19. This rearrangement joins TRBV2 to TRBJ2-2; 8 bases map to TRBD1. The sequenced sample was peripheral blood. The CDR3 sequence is CASSTPTGEETGELFF. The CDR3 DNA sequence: TGTGCCAGCAGTACTCCGACAGGGGAAGAAACCGGGGAGCTGTTTTTT.